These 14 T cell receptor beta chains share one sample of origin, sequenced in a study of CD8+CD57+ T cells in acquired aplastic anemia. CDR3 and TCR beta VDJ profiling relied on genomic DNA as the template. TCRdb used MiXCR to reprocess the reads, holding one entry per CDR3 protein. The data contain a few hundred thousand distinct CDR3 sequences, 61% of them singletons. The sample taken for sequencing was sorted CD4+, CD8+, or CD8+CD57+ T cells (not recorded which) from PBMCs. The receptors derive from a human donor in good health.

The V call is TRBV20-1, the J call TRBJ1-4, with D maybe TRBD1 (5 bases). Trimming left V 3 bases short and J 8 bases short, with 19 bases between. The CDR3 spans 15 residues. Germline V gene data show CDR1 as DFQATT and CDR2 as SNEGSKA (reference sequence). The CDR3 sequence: CSASARGGVEEKLFF. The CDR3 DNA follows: TGCAGTGCTAGTGCCCGCGGGGGGGTGGAGGAAAAACTGTTTTTT.

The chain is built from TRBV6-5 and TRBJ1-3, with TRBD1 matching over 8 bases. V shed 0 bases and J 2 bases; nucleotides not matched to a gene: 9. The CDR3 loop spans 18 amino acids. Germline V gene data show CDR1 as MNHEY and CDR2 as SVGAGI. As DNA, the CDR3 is TGTGCCAGCAGTTACTCACCGGGGGACAGGACCCCTGGAAACACCATATATTTT. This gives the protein CASSYSPGDRTPGNTIYF.

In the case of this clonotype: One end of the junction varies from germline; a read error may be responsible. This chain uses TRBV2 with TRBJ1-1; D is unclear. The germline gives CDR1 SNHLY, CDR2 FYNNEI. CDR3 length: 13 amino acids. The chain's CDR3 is CTSKVRVLSEAFF. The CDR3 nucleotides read TGTACCAGCAAGGTACGGGTTTTGTCTGAAGCTTTCTTT.

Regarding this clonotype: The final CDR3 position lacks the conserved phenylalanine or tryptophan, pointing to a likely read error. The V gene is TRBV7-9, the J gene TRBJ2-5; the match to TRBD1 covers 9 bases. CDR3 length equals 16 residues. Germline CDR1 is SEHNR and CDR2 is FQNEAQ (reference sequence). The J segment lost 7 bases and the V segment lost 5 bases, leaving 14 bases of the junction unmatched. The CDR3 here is CASSAGIHRQGVTQYL. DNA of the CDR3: TGTGCCAGCAGCGCCGGGATTCATAGACAGGGGGTGACCCAGTACCTC.

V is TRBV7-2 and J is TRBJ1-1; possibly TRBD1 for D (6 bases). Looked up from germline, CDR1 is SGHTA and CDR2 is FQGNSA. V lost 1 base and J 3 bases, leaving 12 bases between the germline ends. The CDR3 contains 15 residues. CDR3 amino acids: CASSLGPGAHTEAFF. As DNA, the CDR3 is TGTGCCAGCAGCTTAGGCCCGGGGGCGCACACTGAAGCTTTCTTT.

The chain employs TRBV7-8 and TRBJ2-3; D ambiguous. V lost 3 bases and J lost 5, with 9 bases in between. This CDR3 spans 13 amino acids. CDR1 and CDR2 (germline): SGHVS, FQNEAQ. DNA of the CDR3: TGTGCCAGCAGCTTCAAGTCCCTAGATACGCAGTATTTT. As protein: CASSFKSLDTQYF.

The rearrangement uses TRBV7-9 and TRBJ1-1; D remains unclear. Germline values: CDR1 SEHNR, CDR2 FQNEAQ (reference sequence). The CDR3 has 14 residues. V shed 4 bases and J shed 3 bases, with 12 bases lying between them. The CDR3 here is CASSSLYGYTEAFF. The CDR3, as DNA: TGTGCCAGCAGCTCCCTTTACGGTTACACTGAAGCTTTCTTT.

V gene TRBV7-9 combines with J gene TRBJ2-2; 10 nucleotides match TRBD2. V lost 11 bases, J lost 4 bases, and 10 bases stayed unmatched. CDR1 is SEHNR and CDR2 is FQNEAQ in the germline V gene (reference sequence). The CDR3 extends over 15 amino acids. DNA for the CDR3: TGTGCCGTCCCGCAAGGGACTAGCGCCACCGGGGAGCTGTTTTTT. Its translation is CAVPQGTSATGELFF.

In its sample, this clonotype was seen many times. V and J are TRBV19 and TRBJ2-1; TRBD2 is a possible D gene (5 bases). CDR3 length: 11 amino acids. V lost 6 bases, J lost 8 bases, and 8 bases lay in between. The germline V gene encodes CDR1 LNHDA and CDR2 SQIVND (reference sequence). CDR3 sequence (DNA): TGTGCCAGTAGGAGGGCTGATGAGCAGTTCTTC. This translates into CASRRADEQFF.

The CDR3 reads CASSWPGQGYEQYF. CDR3 sequence (DNA): TGTGCCAGCAGCTGGCCGGGACAGGGGTACGAGCAGTACTTC. The chain recombines TRBV11-2 with TRBJ2-7; 10 bases agree with TRBD1. Germline V gene sequence: CDR1 SGHAT, CDR2 FQNNGV. Losses at the gene ends were 4 bases for V and 4 bases for J; bases not matched to a gene: 4. The CDR3 length is 14 residues.

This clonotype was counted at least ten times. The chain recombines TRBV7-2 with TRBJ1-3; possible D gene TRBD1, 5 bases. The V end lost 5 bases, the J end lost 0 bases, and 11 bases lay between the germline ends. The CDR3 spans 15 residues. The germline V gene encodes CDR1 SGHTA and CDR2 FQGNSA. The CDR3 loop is CASSQSDSSGNTIYF. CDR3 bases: TGTGCCAGCAGCCAAAGCGACAGCTCTGGAAACACCATATATTTT.

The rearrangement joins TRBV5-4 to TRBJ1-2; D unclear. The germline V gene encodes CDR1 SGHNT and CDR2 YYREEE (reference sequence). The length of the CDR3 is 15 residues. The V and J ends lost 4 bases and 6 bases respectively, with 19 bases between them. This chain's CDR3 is CASSNPGSDADGYTF. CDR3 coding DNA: TGTGCCAGCAGCAACCCGGGATCGGACGCCGATGGCTACACCTTC.

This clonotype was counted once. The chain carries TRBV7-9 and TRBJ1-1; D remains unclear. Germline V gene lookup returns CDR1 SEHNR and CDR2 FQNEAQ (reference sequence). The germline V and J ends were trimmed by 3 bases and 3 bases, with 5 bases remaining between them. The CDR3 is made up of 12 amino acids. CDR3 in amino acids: CASSFPYTEAFF. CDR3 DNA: TGTGCCAGCAGCTTCCCTTACACTGAAGCTTTCTTT. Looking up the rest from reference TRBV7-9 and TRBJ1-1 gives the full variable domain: DTGVSQNPRHKITKRGQNVTFRCDPISEHNRLYWYRQTLGQGPEFLTYFQNEAQLEKSRLLSDRFSAERPKGSFSTLEIQRTEQGDSAMYLCASSFPYTEAFFGQGTRLTVV.

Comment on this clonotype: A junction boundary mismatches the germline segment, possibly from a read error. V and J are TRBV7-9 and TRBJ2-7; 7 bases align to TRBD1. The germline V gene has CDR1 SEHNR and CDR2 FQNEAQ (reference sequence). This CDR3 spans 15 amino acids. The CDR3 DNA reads TGCGCCAGCAGCCAAGGGCAGACAGGGTCCTACGAGCAGTACTTC. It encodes CASSQGQTGSYEQYF.